This TCR beta chain was identified in a study of T cell repertoires in cytomegalovirus infection. Study information: HLA-B-restricted CMV epitopes that are well studied, plus recently identified HLA-C-restricted ones, were used by the study. Overall study results and limits: HLA-C-restricted, CMV-specific TCR beta clonotypes were dominant ex vivo. Cumulative frequency (of public TCR beta family members) identified carriers of CMV plus the relevant HLA.

Comment on this clonotype: The antigen is unknown. A much more abundant neighbour one base away suggests this may be a read error.

TCRdb itself ran the reads through MiXCR, one entry per CDR3 protein. The sample has about 920,000 distinct CDR3 sequences, roughly 30% seen once. Germline loops: CDR1 SEHNR, CDR2 FQNEAQ (reference sequence). This CDR3 region has 13 residues. This clonotype was sampled from a human donor in good health (CMV status not recorded). Some clones in this sample may be carry-over from other donors' samples. The V call is TRBV7-9, the J call TRBJ2-1, with a possible D match to TRBD2 (5 bases). The specimen was cultured CD8+ T cells from PBMCs, collected from culture after CMV antigen stimulation. CDR3 region: CVSSAAVYNEQFF. The CDR3 coding sequence is TGTGTCAGCAGCGCAGCGGTATACAATGAGCAGTTCTTC.